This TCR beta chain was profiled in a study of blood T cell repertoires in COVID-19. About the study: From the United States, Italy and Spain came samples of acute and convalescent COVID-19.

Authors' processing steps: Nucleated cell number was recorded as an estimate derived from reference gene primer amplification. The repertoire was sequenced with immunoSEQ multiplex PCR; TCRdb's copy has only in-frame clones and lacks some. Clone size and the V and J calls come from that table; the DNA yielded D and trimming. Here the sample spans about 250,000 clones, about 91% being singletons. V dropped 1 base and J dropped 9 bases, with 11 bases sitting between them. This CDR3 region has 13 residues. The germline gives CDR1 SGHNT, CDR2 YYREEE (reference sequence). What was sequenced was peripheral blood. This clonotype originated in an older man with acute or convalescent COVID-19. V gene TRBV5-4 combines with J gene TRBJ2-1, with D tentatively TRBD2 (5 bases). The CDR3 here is CASSLQSEGEQFF. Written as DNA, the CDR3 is TGTGCCAGCAGCTTGCAGAGTGAGGGTGAGCAGTTCTTC.